This TCR beta chain was identified in a study of OX40 agonist ivuxolimab in advanced cancers. Study at large: Ivuxolimab, which is an agonistic anti-OX40 (CD134) antibody, was administered to the patients. One hepatocellular carcinoma and a couple of cutaneous melanoma patients partially responded. Dose-escalation patients' cancers were hepatocellular carcinoma, melanoma, renal cell or head and neck cancer.

The data were produced by immunoSEQ multiplex PCR, yet TCRdb's version contains in-frame clones alone and is incomplete. Here the sample spans about 82,000 clones, 85% to 90% being singletons. As for this clone: Its specificity is not known.

General observations from the study: Within 6 weeks, CD4+ and CD8+ blood T cells expanded clonally at 0.1 to 3.0 mg/kg.

Deletions cut 2 bases from V and 6 bases from J, with 11 bases between. The CDR3 loop spans 14 amino acids. CDR1 and CDR2 from the germline V gene are GTSNPN and SVGIG (reference sequence). The specimen was CD4+ or CD8+ T cells sorted from blood, collected in a trial of the OX40 agonist ivuxolimab. The V gene is TRBV30, the J gene TRBJ1-6; D is ambiguous. The TCR was taken from an adult with an advanced solid tumor such as melanoma, head and neck, liver or kidney cancer. The CDR3 loop reads CAWSPRVGNSPLHF. CDR3 nucleotides: TGTGCCTGGAGTCCGAGGGTTGGTAATTCACCCCTCCACTTT.